This T cell receptor beta chain was observed in a study of metastatic and nonmetastatic thyroid tumors (dated by TCRdb to the early 2020s). As for the study more broadly: Repertoires from peripheral blood and from tumor or nodule tissue samples of malignant and benign thyroid patients were compared. Study-level results and caveats: TCR beta diversity was reported as significantly higher in malignant tumors than in benign nodules, in both blood and tumor samples.

The CDR3, from cysteine to phenylalanine, totals 13 residues. Just the 39-base CDR3 DNA is kept, in frame starting at base 1. The junction shows trimming of 8 bases on V and 6 bases on J, and the gene matches do not reach 9 bases of it. Sequences SNHLY (CDR1) and FYNNEI (CDR2) are obtained from the germline V gene. In its sample, this clone was seen many times. This receptor's antigen is unknown. No much larger clone is present one base from it, and per-base qualities are unavailable. No treatment had been received by any patient before thyroid surgery. Patient clinical samples collected from about 2011 to 2018 were retrospectively analysed using T-cell receptor beta sequencing. Library prep was done by PCR. The sequencing machine was an Illumina HiSeq 4000. The TCR beta-chain CDR3 region of each patient was profiled by high-throughput sequencing. The study's processing was this. CDR3 differences across clinicopathological groups were used to build a classifier for discriminating distant-metastatic papillary thyroid cancer patients. Repertoire diversity was assessed with the Shannon index, and tumor-blood repertoire similarity with the Morisita-Horn index. TCRdb itself trimmed the public reads at Q25 with fastp, ran MiXCR and retained productive beta chains. In this record, the V and J calls reflect TCRdb's handling and not the investigators' own analysis. This sample gives some 83,000 clones in total; roughly an eighth of them show up just once. Around 8.8% of the sample comes from the top ten.

This receptor was identified in a female donor with papillary thyroid cancer or a benign thyroid nodule (not recorded which). Some clones in this sample may be carry-over from other donors' samples. The sample consisted of tumor tissue. The rearranged segments are TRBV2 and TRBJ1-2, with 7 junctional bases fitting TRBD1. The nucleotide sequence reads TGTGCCAGCTCTCTGCGGCAGGGGGATGGCTACACCTTC. The encoded protein is CASSLRQGDGYTF.